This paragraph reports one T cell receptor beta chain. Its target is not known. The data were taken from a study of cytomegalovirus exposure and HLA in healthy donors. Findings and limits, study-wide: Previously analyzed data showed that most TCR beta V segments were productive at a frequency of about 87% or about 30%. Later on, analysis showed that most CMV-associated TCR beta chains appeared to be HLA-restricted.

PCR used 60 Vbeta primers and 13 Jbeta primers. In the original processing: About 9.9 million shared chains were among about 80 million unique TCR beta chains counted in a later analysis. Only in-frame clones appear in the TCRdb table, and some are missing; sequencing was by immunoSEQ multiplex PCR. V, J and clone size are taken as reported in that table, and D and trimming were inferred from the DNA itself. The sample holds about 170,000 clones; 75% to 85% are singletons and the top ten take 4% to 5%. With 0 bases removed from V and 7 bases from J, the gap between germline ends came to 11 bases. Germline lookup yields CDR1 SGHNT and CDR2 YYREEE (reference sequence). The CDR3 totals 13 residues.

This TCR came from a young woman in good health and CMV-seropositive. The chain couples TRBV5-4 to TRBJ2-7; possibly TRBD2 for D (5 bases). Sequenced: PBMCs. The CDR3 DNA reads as TGTGCCAGCAGCTTGGCCCCCCCGGGGGAGCAGTACTTC. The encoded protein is CASSLAPPGEQYF.